The 7 T cell receptor beta chains below come from one sample, sequenced in a study of OX40 agonist ivuxolimab in advanced cancers. Measured with immunoSEQ multiplex PCR; TCRdb has only the in-frame clones, and not every one. This table has tens of thousands of clones, about 85% appearing once. This specimen was CD4+ or CD8+ T cells sorted from blood, taken in a trial of the OX40 agonist ivuxolimab. These receptors were obtained from an adult with an advanced solid tumor such as melanoma, head and neck, liver or kidney cancer.

The chain couples TRBV28 to TRBJ1-2; D is perhaps TRBD1 (5 bases). Germline CDR1 MDHEN, CDR2 SYDVKM. V was shortened by 3 bases and J by 6 bases, with 11 bases between the two germline ends. This CDR3 contains 13 residues. In DNA, the CDR3 is TGTGCCAGCAGTTTCGGGGGGAGGGATGGCTACACCTTC. It translates to CASSFGGRDGYTF.

The chain combines TRBV28 with TRBJ1-2; TRBD1 matches 9 bases. The CDR3 contains 13 residues. Trimming took 8 bases from V and 8 from J; bases not matched to a gene: 9. Germline assignment: CDR1 MDHEN and CDR2 SYDVKM. In DNA form, the CDR3 reads TGTGCCAGCGAGACGCGACAGGGGGGCGGCTACACCTTC. Its translation is CASETRQGGGYTF.

This clone has only one observation. The chain combines TRBV7-9 with TRBJ2-7; TRBD1 matches at 7 bases. The CDR3 totals 15 residues. Per germline, CDR1 SEHNR and CDR2 FQNEAQ (reference sequence). Losses at the gene ends were 2 bases for V and 1 base for J; bases not matched to a gene: 5. CDR3 region: CASSLIGGRSYEQYF. For the CDR3, the DNA is TGTGCCAGCAGCTTAATAGGGGGCCGATCCTACGAGCAGTACTTC.

This chain uses TRBV11-3 with TRBJ2-1, with TRBD2 identical over 10 bases. The V gene end was trimmed by 5 bases and the J gene end by 10 bases; junction bases not matched to a gene: 17. The CDR3 has 17 residues. The germline V gene has CDR1 SGHNT and CDR2 YENEEA. CDR3 nucleotides: TGTGCCAGCAGCAGGGGCCCAGCGGGAGGGCAGATCGGCGAGCAGTTCTTC. It is translated as CASSRGPAGGQIGEQFF.

The J gene is TRBJ2-3, the V gene TRBV30; 8 positions match TRBD1. The CDR3 contains 13 residues. Germline trimming cut 2 bases from V and 10 bases from J; bases unmatched to any gene: 8. The germline CDR1 and CDR2 sequences are GTSNPN and SVGIG (reference sequence). In DNA, the CDR3 is TGTGCCTGGAGTCCAGCCGGACAGGGAGCGCAGTATTTT. Amino acids: CAWSPAGQGAQYF.

The chain combines TRBV28 with TRBJ1-4; 7 nucleotides line up with TRBD1. The germline V gene has CDR1 MDHEN and CDR2 SYDVKM. The CDR3 runs to 14 residues. With 7 bases clipped from V and 3 bases from J, the junction kept 5 bases outside the gene matches. This CDR3 is CASTPGGPNEKLFF. The CDR3 nucleotides are TGTGCCAGCACCCCAGGGGGTCCTAATGAAAAACTGTTTTTT.

The chain uses TRBV7-2 and TRBJ2-5; D uncertain. V lost 3 bases and J lost 4, with 9 bases in between. This CDR3 is 13 amino acids long. Germline values: CDR1 SGHTA, CDR2 FQGNSA. The CDR3 DNA reads as TGTGCCAGCAGCTTTTGGGCCCGAGAGACCCAGTACTTC. It translates to CASSFWARETQYF.